Presented here are 22 T cell receptor beta chains from one specimen sequenced in a study of blood T cell repertoires in COVID-19. Generated by immunoSEQ multiplex PCR, the TCRdb table keeps only in-frame clones and is missing some. The table has about 170,000 clones, 80% to 90% seen once. What was sequenced was peripheral blood. These receptor sequences come from a woman in her 70s with COVID-19, enrolled during active disease.

DNA for the CDR3: TGTGCCACCAGTGACCGCAGCGGGAGGGCCCGGAATGAGCAGTTCTTC. Amino acids: CATSDRSGRARNEQFF. The chain joins TRBV24-1 to TRBJ2-1; 10 bases fit TRBD2. This CDR3 comprises 16 residues. In germline, CDR1 is KGHDR, CDR2 SFDVKD. With 4 bases clipped from V and 7 bases from J, the junction kept 9 bases outside the gene matches.

The rearrangement uses TRBV27 and TRBJ1-5; maybe TRBD1 (5 bases). Germline V CDR1 and CDR2: MNHEY, SMNVEV (reference sequence). V dropped 3 bases and J dropped 8 bases, with 20 bases sitting between them. The CDR3 is 16 residues long. The CDR3 DNA reads TGTGCCAGCAGTTTCCCCCTACGTTACGAAGGGGAGCCCCAGCATTTT. Residues: CASSFPLRYEGEPQHF.

The chain has TRBV6-5 and TRBJ2-1, with 14 nucleotides matching TRBD2. V was clipped by 5 bases and J by 7 bases; unmatched bases: 4. The CDR3 spans 15 residues. The germline V gene encodes CDR1 MNHEY and CDR2 SVGAGI. For the CDR3, the DNA is TGTGCCAGCAGTCTGACTAGCGGGGGGGAAAATGAGCAGTTCTTC. As protein: CASSLTSGGENEQFF.

In this sample, this clone turned up a few times. The chain carries TRBV12-5 and TRBJ1-3; D is ambiguous. Trimming cost V 3 bases and J 6 bases, with 9 bases left between them. The length of the CDR3 is 13 residues. Germline CDR1 is LGHNT and CDR2 is FRNRAP. The CDR3 sequence: CASGLWPLNTIYF. CDR3 nucleotides: TGTGCTAGTGGTTTATGGCCTTTAAACACCATATATTTT. Drawing the rest from reference TRBV12-5 and TRBJ1-3, the complete variable domain is DARVTQTPRHKVTEMGQEVTMRCQPILGHNTVFWYRQTMMQGLELLAYFRNRAPLDDSGMPKDRFSAEMPDATLATLKIQPSEPRDSAVYFCASGLWPLNTIYFGEGSWLTVV.

J is TRBJ1-2 and V is TRBV28; TRBD1 aligns across 7 bases. This CDR3 has 14 residues. V gave up 3 bases and J gave up 6 bases; unmatched junction bases: 7. Germline assignment: CDR1 MDHEN and CDR2 SYDVKM. The CDR3 DNA follows: TGTGCCAGCAGTTTGGAGGGGGCGCATCATGGCTACACCTTC. Translating gives CASSLEGAHHGYTF.

The rearrangement uses TRBV15 and TRBJ1-1, with D possibly being TRBD1 (6 bases). Trimming shortened V by 4 bases and J by 1 base, and 13 bases separated the two germline ends. Germline V lookup: CDR1 LNHNV, CDR2 YYDKDF (reference sequence). This CDR3 is 15 amino acids long. CDR3 residues: CATSNLTGSNTEAFF. CDR3 coding DNA: TGTGCCACCAGCAACCTGACAGGCTCGAACACTGAAGCTTTCTTT.

The chain employs TRBV6-5 and TRBJ2-5, with a weak D call TRBD1 (6 bases). Germline V gene data show CDR1 as MNHEY and CDR2 as SVGAGI. Between the trimmed V and J ends, which lost 7 bases and 5 bases, there was a span of 17 bases. This CDR3 spans 14 amino acids. CDR3 sequence: CASNQDRLWETQYF. In nucleotides, the CDR3 is TGTGCCAGCAACCAAGACAGGCTCTGGGAGACCCAGTACTTC.

The chain carries TRBV7-2 and TRBJ2-5; tentative D call: TRBD2 (7 bases). With 5 bases removed from V and 3 bases from J, the gap between germline ends came to 16 bases. Germline CDR1 reads SGHTA; CDR2 reads FQGNSA. The CDR3 runs 15 residues. DNA of the CDR3: TGTGCCAGCAGCCGGGGGGCTAGCGGAAAAGAGACCCAGTACTTC. Translated, it gives CASSRGASGKETQYF.

This chain links TRBV27 with TRBJ1-1; D might be TRBD1 (6 bases). V was clipped by 7 bases and J by 6 bases, with 12 bases between them. Germline assignment: CDR1 MNHEY and CDR2 SMNVEV (reference sequence). This CDR3 is 12 amino acids long. DNA of the CDR3: TGTGCCAGCAAACAGGGAATCGCTGAAGCTTTCTTT. Residues: CASKQGIAEAFF.

This chain connects TRBV19 to TRBJ1-5; D is unresolved. CDR3 length equals 15 residues. The germline V gene has CDR1 LNHDA and CDR2 SQIVND (reference sequence). Trimming removed 2 bases at V and 5 bases at J, with 13 bases between. The DNA for the CDR3 is TGTGCCAGTAGTATAATGCCGGGGTCGCATCAGCCCCAGCATTTT. Translating it yields CASSIMPGSHQPQHF.

This clone was detected a few times. The chain couples TRBV5-1 to TRBJ2-7, with 10 bases that match TRBD2. Trimming cost V 8 bases and J 9 bases; bases outside gene matches: 20. Germline V gene lookup returns CDR1 SGHRS and CDR2 YFSETQ. The CDR3 spans 16 residues. CDR3 nucleotides: TGCGCCAGGCCGGGACTAGCGTTCTACGGGGGTATTGGGCAGTACGTC. Translated, it gives CARPGLAFYGGIGQYV.

The J gene is TRBJ2-2, the V gene TRBV2; tentative D call: TRBD1 (6 bases). V was trimmed by 6 bases and J by 0 bases, leaving 11 bases between them. This CDR3 spans 15 amino acids. CDR1 SNHLY and CDR2 FYNNEI come from the germline V gene. CDR3 protein: CASSAGAANTGELFF. For the CDR3, the DNA is TGTGCCAGCAGCGCAGGGGCGGCGAACACCGGGGAGCTGTTTTTT.

This clone was seen a single time. This chain links TRBV3-1 (or the pseudogene TRBV3-2) with TRBJ2-3; D gene uncertain. Germline CDR1 LGHDT, CDR2 YNNKEL (reference sequence). The CDR3 loop spans 14 amino acids. V dropped 1 base and J dropped 3 bases, with 8 bases sitting between them. The CDR3, as DNA: TGTGCCAGCAGCCAAGTTTCCGGTACAGATACGCAGTATTTT. It encodes CASSQVSGTDTQYF.

This clone showed up just once. CDR3 bases: TGTGCCAGCAACAGGGGGCTTAGCACTGAAGCTTTCTTT. Amino acid sequence: CASNRGLSTEAFF. The rearrangement uses TRBV28 and TRBJ1-1, with TRBD1 matching 9 bases. Germline V gives CDR1 MDHEN, CDR2 SYDVKM. V shed 7 bases and J 4 bases; nucleotides not matched to a gene: 4. The CDR3 runs to 13 residues.

The V gene is TRBV19, the J gene TRBJ1-4; D is uncertain. The CDR3 is 14 residues long. Trimming left V 4 bases short and J 3 bases short, with 9 bases between. Per the germline V gene, CDR1 is LNHDA and CDR2 is SQIVND (reference sequence). Here the CDR3 DNA reads TGTGCCAGTAGTAAGGAGGGAGCTAATGAAAAACTGTTTTTT. The encoded protein is CASSKEGANEKLFF. Full variable domain (missing parts from reference TRBV19 and TRBJ1-4): DGGITQSPKYLFRKEGQNVTLSCEQNLNHDAMYWYRQDPGQGLRLIYYSQIVNDFQKGDIAEGYSVSREKKESFPLTVTSAQKNPTAFYLCASSKEGANEKLFFGSGTQLSVL.

The rearrangement links TRBV12-3 or TRBV12-4 to TRBJ2-1; 10 bases map to TRBD2. With 5 bases clipped from V and 12 bases from J, the junction kept 7 bases outside the gene matches. This CDR3 has 13 amino acids. This CDR3 is CASSPGLAKGQFF. The CDR3 region has the DNA TGTGCCAGCAGTCCGGGACTAGCGAAGGGGCAGTTCTTC.

With respect to this clone: The junction and the germline gene differ at one end; a read error may be behind it. This sequence joins TRBV6-1 and TRBJ2-1; TRBD1 might be the D (5 bases). The germline V gene has CDR1 MNHNS and CDR2 SASEGT. There are 13 residues in the CDR3. CDR3 region: CASSKARANEQFF. CDR3 DNA: TGTGCCAGCAGTAAAGCCAGGGCGAATGAGCAGTTCTTC.

This chain joins TRBV6-1 and TRBJ1-2; D is undetermined. Germline V gives CDR1 MNHNS, CDR2 SASEGT. Trimming stripped 3 bases from V and 5 bases from J, with 10 bases between. The CDR3 has 13 residues. Written as DNA, the CDR3 is TGTGCCAGCAGTGACGGCTGGACTTATGGCTACACCTTC. This codes for CASSDGWTYGYTF.

The V and J genes are TRBV5-1 and TRBJ1-3, with 8 bases matching TRBD1. This CDR3 region has 16 residues. With V trimmed by 1 base and J by 4 bases, 7 bases remained unmatched. The germline CDR1 and CDR2 sequences are SGHRS and YFSETQ. The CDR3 spells CASSLSQGATGNTIYF. The CDR3 DNA reads TGCGCCAGCAGCTTGTCTCAGGGGGCTACAGGAAACACCATATATTTT.

The chain combines TRBV6-1 with TRBJ2-5; D unclear. V lost 1 base and J 7 bases, leaving 16 bases between the germline ends. The germline gives CDR1 MNHNS, CDR2 SASEGT. This CDR3 comprises 15 residues. In DNA, the CDR3 is TGTGCCAGCAGTGAAGAGTTAGGTCGTGAGGTGACCCAGTACTTC. Its protein is CASSEELGREVTQYF.

V usage is TRBV6-5 and J usage is TRBJ1-2; D may be TRBD1 (6 bases). Germline CDR1 is MNHEY and CDR2 is SVGAGI. Trimming stripped 6 bases from V and 2 bases from J, with 13 bases between. The CDR3 sequence is 14 residues long. The CDR3 spells CASRRTALNYGYTF. The CDR3 DNA sequence: TGTGCCAGCAGACGGACAGCTTTAAACTATGGCTACACCTTC.

The J gene is TRBJ2-3, the V gene TRBV2; no clear D. This CDR3 spans 11 amino acids. The ends were cut back, 7 bases at V and 6 bases at J, with 8 bases in the middle. Germline CDR1 reads SNHLY; CDR2 reads FYNNEI. The CDR3 DNA sequence: TGTGCCAGCATGGGCCACGATACGCAGTATTTT. Its translation is CASMGHDTQYF.